Each of the 16 T cell receptor beta chains below was sequenced from the same sample in a study of cytotoxic CD8 clonotypes in ibrutinib-treated CLL. Measured with immunoSEQ multiplex PCR; TCRdb has only the in-frame clones, and not every one. Here the sample spans some 160,000 clones, 81% being singletons. This material consisted of PBMCs, taken after 12 months of ibrutinib treatment. These receptors were taken from a human donor with chronic lymphocytic leukemia.

This clone has a handful of counts. The chain employs TRBV29-1 and TRBJ2-6; D is possibly TRBD2 (5 bases). The V and J ends lost 6 bases and 0 bases respectively, with 12 bases between them. The CDR3 contains 15 residues. Germline values: CDR1 SQVTM, CDR2 ANQGSEA. This chain's CDR3 is CSVRTGSSGANVLTF. The DNA for the CDR3 is TGCAGCGTCAGGACGGGAAGCTCTGGGGCCAACGTCCTGACTTTC.

Points on this clone: The same CDR3 can be traced to other DNA sequences in this sample. The chain joins TRBV5-6 to TRBJ2-7, with D maybe TRBD1 (5 bases). The V and J ends lost 2 bases and 6 bases respectively, with 9 bases between them. The CDR3 spans 12 residues. Germline-derived CDR1 and CDR2 are SGHDT and YYEEEE. The CDR3 bases are TGTGCCAGCAGCTTAACAGGTGGCGAGCAGTACTTC. As protein: CASSLTGGEQYF. Together with reference TRBV5-6 and TRBJ2-7, the CDR3 gives the full variable domain: DAGVTQSPTHLIKTRGQQVTLRCSPKSGHDTVSWYQQALGQGPQFIFQYYEEEERQRGNFPDRFSGHQFPNYSSELNVNALLLGDSALYLCASSLTGGEQYFGPGTRLTVT.

This sequence joins TRBV18 and TRBJ1-1; 10 nucleotides line up with TRBD1. This CDR3 spans 14 amino acids. From germline, CDR1 is KGHSH and CDR2 LQKENI. J gave up 11 bases and V 4 bases, and 10 bases lay outside the gene matches. Written as DNA, the CDR3 is TGTGCCAGCTCACGACAGGGGGCCATAGAAGCCGCTTTCTTT. This sequence encodes CASSRQGAIEAAFF.

V and J are TRBV28 and TRBJ1-1, with a possible D match to TRBD1 (6 bases). The CDR3 covers 15 residues. Germline V lookup: CDR1 MDHEN, CDR2 SYDVKM. The V end was cut by 6 bases, the J end by 6 bases, with 20 bases between. In DNA form, the CDR3 reads TGTGCCAGCAGCTCTGAACAGAAACAGGGTTCTGAAGCTTTCTTT. Residues: CASSSEQKQGSEAFF.

This chain joins TRBV19 and TRBJ2-7, with 9 nucleotides matching TRBD1. Trimming at V came to 4 bases and at J to 6 bases, leaving 10 bases not matched to a gene. The CDR3 totals 15 residues. Germline CDR1 LNHDA, CDR2 SQIVND (reference sequence). Here the CDR3 reads CASSNPGQGSGEQYF. DNA of the CDR3: TGTGCCAGTAGTAATCCGGGACAGGGATCAGGCGAGCAGTACTTC.

This clone was recorded many times. The chain recombines TRBV15 with TRBJ2-3; 8 nucleotides match TRBD1. V was clipped by 3 bases and J by 4 bases; unmatched bases: 12. This CDR3 comprises 17 residues. Per germline, CDR1 LNHNV and CDR2 YYDKDF (reference sequence). This chain's CDR3 is CATSSRTGRPQADTQYF. Written as DNA, the CDR3 is TGTGCCACCAGCAGTCGGACAGGGCGCCCTCAGGCAGATACGCAGTATTTT.

This chain links TRBV29-1 with TRBJ2-1, with TRBD1 matching over 7 bases. The trim removed 7 bases at V and 0 bases at J, leaving 6 bases unmatched. CDR1 is SQVTM, CDR2 ANQGSEA, per germline. The CDR3 sequence is 14 residues long. Here the CDR3 DNA reads TGCAGCGAGCAACAGGGGAGCTCCTACAATGAGCAGTTCTTC. This gives the protein CSEQQGSSYNEQFF.

This chain links TRBV28 with TRBJ2-3, with D possibly being TRBD1 (5 bases). Germline CDR1 MDHEN, CDR2 SYDVKM. With 2 bases removed from V and 4 bases from J, the gap between germline ends came to 10 bases. The CDR3 length is 14 residues. The CDR3 region is CASSLRGFADTQYF. In DNA form, the CDR3 reads TGTGCCAGCAGTTTAAGGGGCTTCGCAGATACGCAGTATTTT.

CDR3 region: CASSVVQGGQETQYF. The CDR3 DNA sequence: TGTGCCAGCAGCGTAGTTCAGGGCGGGCAAGAGACCCAGTACTTC. The rearrangement links TRBV9 to TRBJ2-5, with D perhaps assigned TRBD1 or TRBD2 (5 bases each). Germline loops: CDR1 SGDLS, CDR2 YYNGEE. Trimming left V 0 bases short and J 2 bases short, with 11 bases between. The CDR3 extends over 15 amino acids.

V is TRBV19 and J is TRBJ2-7; D unclear. V was pared by 5 bases and J by 5 bases, with 16 bases between. Germline V gives CDR1 LNHDA, CDR2 SQIVND (reference sequence). The CDR3 has 14 amino acids. For the CDR3, the DNA is TGTGCCAGTAGTTCTCCCGCTGGGGAAGACGAGCAGTACTTC. It translates to CASSSPAGEDEQYF.

V is TRBV2 and J is TRBJ1-1; 7 nucleotides agree with TRBD1. The CDR3 consists of 16 residues. Germline CDR1 reads SNHLY; CDR2 reads FYNNEI. V lost 1 base, J lost 1 base, and 6 bases stayed unmatched. The CDR3 bases are TGTGCCAGCAGTGAAGGGGGGGGACAGACGAACACTGAAGCTTTCTTT. Protein: CASSEGGGQTNTEAFF.

This chain uses TRBV5-1 with TRBJ2-1; the D is unclear. The CDR3 length is 16 residues. CDR1 and CDR2 from the germline V gene are SGHRS and YFSETQ. Trimming removed 4 bases at V and 7 bases at J, with 21 bases between. CDR3 DNA: TGCGCCAGCAGCCGAGACCCACAATCTACCAGAAATGAGCAGTTCTTC. This encodes CASSRDPQSTRNEQFF. Supplemented by reference TRBV5-1 and TRBJ2-1, the full variable domain reads KAGVTQTPRYLIKTRGQQVTLSCSPISGHRSVSWYQQTPGQGLQFLFEYFSETQRNKGNFPGRFSGRQFSNSRSEMNVSTLELGDSALYLCASSRDPQSTRNEQFFGPGTRLTVL.

This chain links TRBV28 with TRBJ2-1; TRBD2 matches 10 bases. The V gene's germline CDR1 is MDHEN and CDR2 SYDVKM. The CDR3 runs 15 residues. The V segment lost 6 bases and the J segment 9 bases; nucleotides outside the gene matches: 11. The CDR3 reads CASSTSGKVTIEQFF. The CDR3 DNA is TGTGCCAGCAGCACTAGCGGGAAAGTAACGATTGAGCAGTTCTTC. The full variable domain, its missing parts supplied by reference TRBV28 and TRBJ2-1, is DVKVTQSSRYLVKRTGEKVFLECVQDMDHENMFWYRQDPGLGLRLIYFSYDVKMKEKGDIPEGYSVSREKKERFSLILESASTNQTSMYLCASSTSGKVTIEQFFGPGTRLTVL.

V and J are TRBV27 and TRBJ1-4; D is unresolved. Deletions cut 7 bases from V and 6 bases from J, with 21 bases between. Looked up from germline, CDR1 is MNHEY and CDR2 is SMNVEV (reference sequence). The CDR3 is made up of 16 amino acids. CDR3 DNA: TGTGCCAGCAAACCCCGGAGTGGACTGACGTATGAAAAACTGTTTTTT. Translated: CASKPRSGLTYEKLFF.

This chain connects TRBV27 to TRBJ2-5; D possibly matches TRBD1 or TRBD2 (6 bases each). V was cut by 5 bases and J by 7 bases, with 8 bases left in between. Per germline, CDR1 MNHEY and CDR2 SMNVEV (reference sequence). The CDR3 runs to 11 residues. Here the CDR3 DNA reads TGTGCCAGCAGTGGAGGGGGGACCCAGTACTTC. Its translation: CASSGGGTQYF.

The rearrangement links TRBV19 to TRBJ2-7; 12 nucleotides agree with TRBD2. Germline V CDR1 and CDR2: LNHDA, SQIVND (reference sequence). The CDR3 covers 17 residues. Trimming cost V 6 bases and J 2 bases; bases outside gene matches: 11. The chain's CDR3 is CASSREGLAGFPYEQYF. Here the CDR3 DNA reads TGTGCCAGTAGCCGAGAGGGACTAGCGGGCTTCCCCTACGAGCAGTACTTC. The variable domain in full, completed from reference TRBV19 and TRBJ2-7, reads DGGITQSPKYLFRKEGQNVTLSCEQNLNHDAMYWYRQDPGQGLRLIYYSQIVNDFQKGDIAEGYSVSREKKESFPLTVTSAQKNPTAFYLCASSREGLAGFPYEQYFGPGTRLTVT.